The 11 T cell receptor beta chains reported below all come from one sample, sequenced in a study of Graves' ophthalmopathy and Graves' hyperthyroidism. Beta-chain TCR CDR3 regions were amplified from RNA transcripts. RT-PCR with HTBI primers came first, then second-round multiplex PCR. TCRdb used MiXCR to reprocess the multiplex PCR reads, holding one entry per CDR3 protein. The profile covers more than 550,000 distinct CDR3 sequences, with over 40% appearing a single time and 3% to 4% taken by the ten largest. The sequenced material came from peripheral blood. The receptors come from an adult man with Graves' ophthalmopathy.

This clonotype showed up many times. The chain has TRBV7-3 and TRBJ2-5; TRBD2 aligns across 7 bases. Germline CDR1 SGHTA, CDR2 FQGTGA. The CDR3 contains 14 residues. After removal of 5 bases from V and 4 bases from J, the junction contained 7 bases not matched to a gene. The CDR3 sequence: CASSPNGGRETQYF. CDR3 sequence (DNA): TGTGCCAGCAGCCCAAACGGGGGGAGAGAGACCCAGTACTTC.

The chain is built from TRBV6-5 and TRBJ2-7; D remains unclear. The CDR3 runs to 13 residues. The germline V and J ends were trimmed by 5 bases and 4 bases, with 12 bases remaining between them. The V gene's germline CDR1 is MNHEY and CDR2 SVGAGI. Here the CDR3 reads CASSETQEYEQYF. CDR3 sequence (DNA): TGTGCCAGCAGTGAAACGCAGGAATACGAGCAGTACTTC.

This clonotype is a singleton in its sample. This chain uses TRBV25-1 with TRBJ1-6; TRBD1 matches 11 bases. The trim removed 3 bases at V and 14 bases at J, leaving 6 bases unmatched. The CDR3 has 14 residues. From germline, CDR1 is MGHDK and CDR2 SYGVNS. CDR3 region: CASSDVGQGAALHF. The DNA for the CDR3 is TGTGCCAGCAGTGACGTCGGACAGGGGGCCGCCCTCCACTTT. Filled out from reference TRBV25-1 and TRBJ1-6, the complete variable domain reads EADIYQTPRYLVIGTGKKITLECSQTMGHDKMYWYQQDPGMELHLIHYSYGVNSTEKGDLSSESTVSRIRTEHFPLTLESARPSHTSQYLCASSDVGQGAALHFGNGTRLTVT.

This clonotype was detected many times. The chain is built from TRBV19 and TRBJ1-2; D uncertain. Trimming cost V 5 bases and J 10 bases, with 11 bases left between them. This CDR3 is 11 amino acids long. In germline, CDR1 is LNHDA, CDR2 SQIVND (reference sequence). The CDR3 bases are TGTGCCAGTAGTGTCCCGGGATCCTACACCTTC. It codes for CASSVPGSYTF.

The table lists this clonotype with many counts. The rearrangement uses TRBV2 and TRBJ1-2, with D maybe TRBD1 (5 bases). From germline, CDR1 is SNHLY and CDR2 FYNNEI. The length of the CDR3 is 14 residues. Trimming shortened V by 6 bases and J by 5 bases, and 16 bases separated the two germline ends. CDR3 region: CASSLQGAGYGYTF. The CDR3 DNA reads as TGTGCCAGCAGCCTCCAGGGTGCTGGATATGGCTACACCTTC.

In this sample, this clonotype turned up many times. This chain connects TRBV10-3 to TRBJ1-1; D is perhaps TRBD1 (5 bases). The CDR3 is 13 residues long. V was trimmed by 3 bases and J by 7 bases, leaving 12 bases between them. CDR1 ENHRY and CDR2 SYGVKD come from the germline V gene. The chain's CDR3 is CAISEGEGFEAFF. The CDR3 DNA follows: TGTGCCATCAGTGAAGGGGAAGGGTTTGAAGCTTTCTTT.

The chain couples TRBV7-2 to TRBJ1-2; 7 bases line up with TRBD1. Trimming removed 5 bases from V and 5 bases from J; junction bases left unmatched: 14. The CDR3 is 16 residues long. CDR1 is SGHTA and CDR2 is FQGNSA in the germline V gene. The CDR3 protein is CASSTTGQAPPYGYTF. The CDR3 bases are TGTGCCAGCAGCACCACCGGACAGGCGCCTCCATATGGCTACACCTTC.

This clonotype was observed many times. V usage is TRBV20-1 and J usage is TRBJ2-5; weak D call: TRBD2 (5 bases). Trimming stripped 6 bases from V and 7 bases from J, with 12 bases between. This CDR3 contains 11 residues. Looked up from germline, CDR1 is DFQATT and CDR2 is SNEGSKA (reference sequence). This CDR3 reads CSARWSGTQYF. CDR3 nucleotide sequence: TGCAGTGCCAGGTGGAGCGGGACCCAGTACTTC.

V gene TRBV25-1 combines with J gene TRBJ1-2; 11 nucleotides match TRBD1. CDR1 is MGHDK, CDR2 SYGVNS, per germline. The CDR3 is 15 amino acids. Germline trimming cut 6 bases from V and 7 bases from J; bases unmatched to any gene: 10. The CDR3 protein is CASSNNGQGARGYTF. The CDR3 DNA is TGTGCCAGCAGCAACAATGGACAGGGGGCGCGTGGCTACACCTTC.

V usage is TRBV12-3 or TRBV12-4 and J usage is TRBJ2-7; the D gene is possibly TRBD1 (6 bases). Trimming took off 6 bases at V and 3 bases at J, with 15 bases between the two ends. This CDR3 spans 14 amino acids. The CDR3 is CASSVQGLDYEQYF. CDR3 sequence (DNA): TGTGCCAGCAGCGTACAGGGTTTGGACTACGAGCAGTACTTC.

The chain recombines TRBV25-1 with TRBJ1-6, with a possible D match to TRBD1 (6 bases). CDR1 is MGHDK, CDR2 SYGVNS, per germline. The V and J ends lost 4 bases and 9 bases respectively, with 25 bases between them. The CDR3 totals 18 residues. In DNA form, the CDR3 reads TGTGCCAGCAGTGGGACTAGCGGGGGCTTCGGTGCAAGTTCACCCCTCCACTTT. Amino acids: CASSGTSGGFGASSPLHF.